These 2 T cell receptor beta chains were all obtained from the same sample, sequenced in a study of control samples from healthy donors and cancer patients. Clones were sequenced by immunoSEQ multiplex PCR, and TCRdb holds only the in-frame ones, with some missing. Of about 98,000 clones listed, 70% to 80% are singletons. Sample: blood. The receptor set was obtained from a woman aged 25 to 39 in good health.

J is TRBJ1-2 and V is TRBV30; possibly TRBD1 for D (5 bases). V lost 4 bases to trimming and J lost 3 bases, with 24 bases between them. This CDR3 comprises 17 residues. Germline assignment: CDR1 GTSNPN and CDR2 SVGIG (reference sequence). DNA of the CDR3: TGTGCCTGGATGCAGGGTGATTTTGTGGTCTCCCACTATGGCTACACCTTC. Protein product: CAWMQGDFVVSHYGYTF.

This chain connects TRBV2 to TRBJ1-4; D is uncertain. V was clipped by 6 bases and J by 4 bases, with 6 bases between them. The CDR3 consists of 12 residues. Germline values: CDR1 SNHLY, CDR2 FYNNEI. CDR3 residues: CASRTVNEKLFF. In DNA, the CDR3 is TGTGCCAGCAGGACTGTTAATGAAAAACTGTTTTTT. Variable domain in full (rest from reference TRBV2 and TRBJ1-4): EPEVTQTPSHQVTQMGQEVILRCVPISNHLYFYWYRQILGQKVEFLVSFYNNEISEKSEIFDDQFSVERPDGSNFTLKIRSTKLEDSAMYFCASRTVNEKLFFGSGTQLSVL.